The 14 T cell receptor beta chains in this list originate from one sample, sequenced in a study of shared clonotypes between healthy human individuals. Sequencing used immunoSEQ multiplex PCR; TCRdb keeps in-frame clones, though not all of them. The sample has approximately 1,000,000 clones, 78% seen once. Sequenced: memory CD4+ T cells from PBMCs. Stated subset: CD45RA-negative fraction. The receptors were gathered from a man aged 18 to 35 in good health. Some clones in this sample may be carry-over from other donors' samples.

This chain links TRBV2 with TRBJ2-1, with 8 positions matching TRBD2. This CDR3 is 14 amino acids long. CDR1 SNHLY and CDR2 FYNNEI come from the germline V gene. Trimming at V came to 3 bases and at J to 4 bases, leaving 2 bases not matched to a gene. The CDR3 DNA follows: TGTGCCAGCAGTGAGGTAGCGGGATACAATGAGCAGTTCTTC. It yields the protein CASSEVAGYNEQFF.

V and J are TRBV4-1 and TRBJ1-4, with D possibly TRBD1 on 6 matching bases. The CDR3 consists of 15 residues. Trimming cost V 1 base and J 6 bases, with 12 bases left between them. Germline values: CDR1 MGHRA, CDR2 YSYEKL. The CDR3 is CASSQVTGRDEKLFF. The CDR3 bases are TGCGCCAGCAGCCAAGTTACAGGGCGGGATGAAAAACTGTTTTTT.

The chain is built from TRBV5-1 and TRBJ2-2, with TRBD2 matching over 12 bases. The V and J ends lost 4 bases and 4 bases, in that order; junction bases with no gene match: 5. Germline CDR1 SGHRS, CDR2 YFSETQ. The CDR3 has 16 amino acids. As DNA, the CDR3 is TGCGCCAGCAGCCCCGGACTAGCGGGGAGCACCGGGGAGCTGTTTTTT. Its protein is CASSPGLAGSTGELFF.

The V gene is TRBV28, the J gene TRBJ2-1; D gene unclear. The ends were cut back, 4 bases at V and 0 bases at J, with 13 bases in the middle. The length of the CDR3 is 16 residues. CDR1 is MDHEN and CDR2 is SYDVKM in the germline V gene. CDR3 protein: CASSSIGRSSYNEQFF. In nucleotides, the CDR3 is TGTGCCAGCAGTTCCATAGGACGGAGCTCCTACAATGAGCAGTTCTTC.

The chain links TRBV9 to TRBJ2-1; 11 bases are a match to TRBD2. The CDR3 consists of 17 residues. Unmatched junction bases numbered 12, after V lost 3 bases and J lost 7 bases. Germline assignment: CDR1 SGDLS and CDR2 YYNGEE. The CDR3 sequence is CASSATLGTSGLNEQFF. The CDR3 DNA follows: TGTGCCAGCAGCGCCACCCTCGGGACTAGCGGCTTAAATGAGCAGTTCTTC.

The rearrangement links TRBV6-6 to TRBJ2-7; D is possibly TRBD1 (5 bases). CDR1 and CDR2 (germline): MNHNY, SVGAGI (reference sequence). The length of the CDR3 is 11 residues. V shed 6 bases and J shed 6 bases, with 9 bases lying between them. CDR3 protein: CASRHQGEQYF. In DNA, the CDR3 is TGTGCCAGCAGACACCAGGGCGAGCAGTACTTC.

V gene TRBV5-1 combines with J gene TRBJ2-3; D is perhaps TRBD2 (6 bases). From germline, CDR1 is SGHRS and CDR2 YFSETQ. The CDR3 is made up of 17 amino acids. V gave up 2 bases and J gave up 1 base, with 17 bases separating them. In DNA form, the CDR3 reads TGCGCCAGCAGCTTCCCGCGAGGCGGGGAGGGCACAGATACGCAGTATTTT. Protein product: CASSFPRGGEGTDTQYF.

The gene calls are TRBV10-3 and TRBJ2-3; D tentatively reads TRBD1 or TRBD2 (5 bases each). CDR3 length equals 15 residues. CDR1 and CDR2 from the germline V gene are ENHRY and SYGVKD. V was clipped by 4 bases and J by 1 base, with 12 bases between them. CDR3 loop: CAISGEGLGTDTQYF. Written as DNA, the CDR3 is TGTGCCATCAGTGGTGAGGGGTTAGGCACAGATACGCAGTATTTT.

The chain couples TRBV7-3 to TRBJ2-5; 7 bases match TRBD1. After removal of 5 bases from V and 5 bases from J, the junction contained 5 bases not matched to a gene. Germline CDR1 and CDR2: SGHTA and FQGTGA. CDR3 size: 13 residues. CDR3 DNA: TGTGCCAGCAGCCAGACAGGGCCGGAGACCCAGTACTTC. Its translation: CASSQTGPETQYF.

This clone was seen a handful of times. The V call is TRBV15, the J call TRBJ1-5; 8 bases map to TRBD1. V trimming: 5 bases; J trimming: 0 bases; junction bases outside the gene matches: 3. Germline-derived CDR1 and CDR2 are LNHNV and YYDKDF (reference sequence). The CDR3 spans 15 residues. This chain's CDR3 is CATSRTGNSNQPQHF. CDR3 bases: TGTGCCACCAGCCGGACAGGGAATAGCAATCAGCCCCAGCATTTT.

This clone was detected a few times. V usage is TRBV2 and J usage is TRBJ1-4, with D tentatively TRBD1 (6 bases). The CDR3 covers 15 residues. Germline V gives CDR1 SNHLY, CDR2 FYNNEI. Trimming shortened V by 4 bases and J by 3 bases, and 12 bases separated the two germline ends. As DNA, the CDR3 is TGTGCCAGCAGTGGCCAGGGGAGGGCTAATGAAAAACTGTTTTTT. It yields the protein CASSGQGRANEKLFF. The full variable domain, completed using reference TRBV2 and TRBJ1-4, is EPEVTQTPSHQVTQMGQEVILRCVPISNHLYFYWYRQILGQKVEFLVSFYNNEISEKSEIFDDQFSVERPDGSNFTLKIRSTKLEDSAMYFCASSGQGRANEKLFFGSGTQLSVL.

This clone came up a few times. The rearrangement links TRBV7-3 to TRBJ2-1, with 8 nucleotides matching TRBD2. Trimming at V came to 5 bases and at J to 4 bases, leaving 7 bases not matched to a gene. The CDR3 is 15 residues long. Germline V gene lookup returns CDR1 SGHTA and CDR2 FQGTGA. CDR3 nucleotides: TGTGCCAGCAGCCCCATTAGCGGGGCGTACAATGAGCAGTTCTTC. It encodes CASSPISGAYNEQFF.

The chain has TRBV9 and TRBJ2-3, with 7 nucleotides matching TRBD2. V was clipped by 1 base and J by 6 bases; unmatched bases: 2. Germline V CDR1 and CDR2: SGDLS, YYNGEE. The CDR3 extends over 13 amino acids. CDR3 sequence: CASSVRLADTQYF. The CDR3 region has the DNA TGTGCCAGCAGCGTACGACTAGCCGATACGCAGTATTTT.

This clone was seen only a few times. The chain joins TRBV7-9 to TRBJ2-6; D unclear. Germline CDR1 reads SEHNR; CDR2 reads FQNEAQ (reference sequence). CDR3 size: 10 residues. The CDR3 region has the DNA TGTGTAGGCTGGGCCAACGTCCTGACTTTC. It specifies CVGWANVLTF.